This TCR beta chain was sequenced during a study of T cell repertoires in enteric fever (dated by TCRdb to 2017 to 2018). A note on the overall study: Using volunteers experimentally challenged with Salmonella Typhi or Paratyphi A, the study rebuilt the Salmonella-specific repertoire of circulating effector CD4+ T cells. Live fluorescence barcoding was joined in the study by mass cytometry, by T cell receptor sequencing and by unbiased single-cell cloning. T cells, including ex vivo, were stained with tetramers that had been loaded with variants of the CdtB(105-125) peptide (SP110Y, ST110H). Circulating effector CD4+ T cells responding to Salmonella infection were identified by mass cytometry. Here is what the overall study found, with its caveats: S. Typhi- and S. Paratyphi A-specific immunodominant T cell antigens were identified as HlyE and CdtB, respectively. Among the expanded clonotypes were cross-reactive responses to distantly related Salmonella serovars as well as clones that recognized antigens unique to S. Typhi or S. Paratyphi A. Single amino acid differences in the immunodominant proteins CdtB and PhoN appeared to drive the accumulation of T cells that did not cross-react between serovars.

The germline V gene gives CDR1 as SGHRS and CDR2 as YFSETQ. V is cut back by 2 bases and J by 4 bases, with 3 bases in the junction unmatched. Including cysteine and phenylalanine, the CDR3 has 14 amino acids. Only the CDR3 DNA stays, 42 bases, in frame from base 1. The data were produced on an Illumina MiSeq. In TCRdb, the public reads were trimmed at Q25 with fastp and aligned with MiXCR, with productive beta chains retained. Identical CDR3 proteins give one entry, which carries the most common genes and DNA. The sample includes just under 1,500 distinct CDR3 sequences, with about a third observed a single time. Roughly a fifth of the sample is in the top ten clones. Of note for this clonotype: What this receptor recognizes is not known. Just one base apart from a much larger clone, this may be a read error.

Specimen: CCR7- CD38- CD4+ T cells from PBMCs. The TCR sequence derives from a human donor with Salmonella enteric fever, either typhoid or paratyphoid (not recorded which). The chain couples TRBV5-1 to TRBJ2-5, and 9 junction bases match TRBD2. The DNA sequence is TGCGCCAGCAGCTTTAATAGCGGGAGAGAGACCCAGTACTTC. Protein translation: CASSFNSGRETQYF.